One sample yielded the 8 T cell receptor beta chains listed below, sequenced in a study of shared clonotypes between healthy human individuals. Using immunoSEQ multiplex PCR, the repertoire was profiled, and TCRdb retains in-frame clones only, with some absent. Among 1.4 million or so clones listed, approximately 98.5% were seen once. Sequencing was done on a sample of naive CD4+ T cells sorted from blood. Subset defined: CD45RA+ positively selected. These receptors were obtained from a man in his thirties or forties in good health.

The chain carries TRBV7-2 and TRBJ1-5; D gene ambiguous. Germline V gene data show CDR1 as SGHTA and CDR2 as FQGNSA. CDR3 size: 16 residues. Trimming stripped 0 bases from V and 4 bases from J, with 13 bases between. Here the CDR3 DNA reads TGTGCCAGCAGCTTAGCGGGTAACGCTCTGAATCAGCCCCAGCATTTT. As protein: CASSLAGNALNQPQHF.

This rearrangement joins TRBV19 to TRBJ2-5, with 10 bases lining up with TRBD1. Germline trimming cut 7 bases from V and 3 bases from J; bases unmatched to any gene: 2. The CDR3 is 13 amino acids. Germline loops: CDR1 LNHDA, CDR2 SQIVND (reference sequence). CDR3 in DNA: TGTGCCAGTACCGGGACAGGGGAAGAGACCCAGTACTTC. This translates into CASTGTGEETQYF.

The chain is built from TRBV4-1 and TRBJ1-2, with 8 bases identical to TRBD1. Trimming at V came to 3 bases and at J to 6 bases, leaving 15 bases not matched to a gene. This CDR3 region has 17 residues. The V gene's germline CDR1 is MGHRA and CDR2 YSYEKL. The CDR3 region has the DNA TGCGCCAGCAGCCACGGACAGGGTAACATGCGTGTCCATGGCTACACCTTC. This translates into CASSHGQGNMRVHGYTF.

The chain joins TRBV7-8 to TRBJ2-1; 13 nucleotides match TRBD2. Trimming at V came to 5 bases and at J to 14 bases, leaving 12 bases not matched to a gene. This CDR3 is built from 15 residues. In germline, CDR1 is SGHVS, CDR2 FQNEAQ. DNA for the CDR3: TGTGCCAGCAGCCCCTTTGCGGGACTAGCGGGGCATGAGTTCTTC. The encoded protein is CASSPFAGLAGHEFF.

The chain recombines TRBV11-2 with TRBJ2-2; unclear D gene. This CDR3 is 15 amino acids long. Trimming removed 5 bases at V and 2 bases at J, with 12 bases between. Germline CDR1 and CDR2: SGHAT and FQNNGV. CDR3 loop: CASSDRVLNTGELFF. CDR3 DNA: TGTGCCAGCAGCGATAGAGTACTCAACACCGGGGAGCTGTTTTTT. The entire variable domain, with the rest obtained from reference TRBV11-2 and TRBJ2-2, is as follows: EAGVAQSPRYKIIEKRQSVAFWCNPISGHATLYWYQQILGQGPKLLIQFQNNGVVDDSQLPKDRFSAERLKGVDSTLKIQPAKLEDSAVYLCASSDRVLNTGELFFGEGSRLTVL.

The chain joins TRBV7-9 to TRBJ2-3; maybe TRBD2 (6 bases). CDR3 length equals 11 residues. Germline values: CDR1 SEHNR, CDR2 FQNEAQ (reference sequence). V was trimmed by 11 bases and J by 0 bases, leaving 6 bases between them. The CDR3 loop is CAAGSTDTQYF. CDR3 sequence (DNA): TGTGCCGCGGGGAGCACAGATACGCAGTATTTT. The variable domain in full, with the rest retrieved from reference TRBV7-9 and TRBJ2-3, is DTGVSQNPRHKITKRGQNVTFRCDPISEHNRLYWYRQTLGQGPEFLTYFQNEAQLEKSRLLSDRFSAERPKGSFSTLEIQRTEQGDSAMYLCAAGSTDTQYFGPGTRLTVL.

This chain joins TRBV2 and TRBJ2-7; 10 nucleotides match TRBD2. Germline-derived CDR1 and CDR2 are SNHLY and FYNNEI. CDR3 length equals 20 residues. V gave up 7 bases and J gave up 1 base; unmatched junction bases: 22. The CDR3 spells CASKTPRASEGTSVSYEQYF. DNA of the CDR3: TGTGCCAGCAAAACCCCGCGGGCTTCCGAAGGGACTAGCGTTTCCTACGAGCAGTACTTC.

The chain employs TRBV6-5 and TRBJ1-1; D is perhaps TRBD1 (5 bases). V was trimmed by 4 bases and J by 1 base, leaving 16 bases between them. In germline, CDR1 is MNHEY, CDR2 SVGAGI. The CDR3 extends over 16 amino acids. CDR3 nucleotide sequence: TGTGCCAGCAGTTCCTTAGGTGCAGGGTGGAACACTGAAGCTTTCTTT. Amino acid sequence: CASSSLGAGWNTEAFF.